This paragraph covers one TCR beta chain sequence. The antigen is unknown. One junction end does not reproduce the germline sequence, and a read error may be involved. No cell sorting was done before RNA was extracted from the tissue. TCRbeta libraries were built with three rounds of nested PCR, modified from ARM-PCR. Using its own MiXCR run on the multiplex PCR reads, TCRdb lists one record per CDR3 protein. This sample carries more than 120,000 distinct CDR3 sequences, about 71% of them seen once, and the ten largest clones take roughly 20%. The data stem from a study of tumor and adjacent non-tumor tissue in lung cancer. On the study more broadly: Patients were aged about 30 to 76, nine to eleven men and a handful of women, stage I to III. On average, productive TCRbeta reads reached a few million per sample. Broader study findings: Compared with tumor, normal lung showed significantly lower TCR diversity. In normal lung, the top 100 clones were significantly more dominant than in tumor.

Sequenced sample: lung tumor tissue. This clonotype originated in a man between 60 and 75 years old with small cell lung cancer.

The CDR3 region is CAISDRWDNEQFF. DNA of the CDR3: TGTGCCATCAGTGATAGGTGGGACAATGAGCAGTTCTTT. J is TRBJ2-1 and V is TRBV10-3, with D maybe TRBD1 (6 bases). The CDR3 consists of 13 residues. Germline V lookup: CDR1 ENHRY, CDR2 SYGVKD.